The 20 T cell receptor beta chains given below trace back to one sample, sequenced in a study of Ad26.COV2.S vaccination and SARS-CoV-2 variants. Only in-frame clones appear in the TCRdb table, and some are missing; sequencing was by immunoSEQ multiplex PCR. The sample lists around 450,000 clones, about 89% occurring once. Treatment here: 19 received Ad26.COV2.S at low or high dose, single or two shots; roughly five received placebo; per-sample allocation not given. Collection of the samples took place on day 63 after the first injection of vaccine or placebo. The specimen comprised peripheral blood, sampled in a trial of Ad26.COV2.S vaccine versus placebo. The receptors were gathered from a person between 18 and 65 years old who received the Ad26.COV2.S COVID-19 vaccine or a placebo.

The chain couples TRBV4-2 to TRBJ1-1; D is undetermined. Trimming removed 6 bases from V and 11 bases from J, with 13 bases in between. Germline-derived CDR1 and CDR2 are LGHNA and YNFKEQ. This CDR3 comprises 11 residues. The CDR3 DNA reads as TGTGCCAGCAGTAACCCCCGACGGGCTTTCTTT. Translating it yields CASSNPRRAFF.

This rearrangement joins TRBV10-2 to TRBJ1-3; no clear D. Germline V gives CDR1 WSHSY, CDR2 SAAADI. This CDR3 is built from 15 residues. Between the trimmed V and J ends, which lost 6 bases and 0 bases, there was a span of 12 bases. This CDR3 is CASSPSVYSGNTIYF. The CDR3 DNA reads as TGCGCCAGCAGCCCCAGCGTATACTCTGGAAACACCATATATTTT.

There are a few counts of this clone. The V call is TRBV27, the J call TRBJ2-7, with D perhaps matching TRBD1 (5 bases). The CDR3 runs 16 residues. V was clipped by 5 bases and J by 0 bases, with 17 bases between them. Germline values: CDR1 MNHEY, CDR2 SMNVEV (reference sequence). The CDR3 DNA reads TGTGCCAGCAGTCCCATCTTAGGGGCGATCTCCTACGAGCAGTACTTC. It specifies CASSPILGAISYEQYF.

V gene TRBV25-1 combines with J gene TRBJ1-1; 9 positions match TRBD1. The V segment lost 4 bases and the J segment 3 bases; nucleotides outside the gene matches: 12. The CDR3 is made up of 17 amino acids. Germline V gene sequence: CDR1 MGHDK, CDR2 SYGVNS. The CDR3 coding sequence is TGTGCCAGCAGTGGACGGGACAGGGTTAAGGGCCACACTGAAGCTTTCTTT. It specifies CASSGRDRVKGHTEAFF.

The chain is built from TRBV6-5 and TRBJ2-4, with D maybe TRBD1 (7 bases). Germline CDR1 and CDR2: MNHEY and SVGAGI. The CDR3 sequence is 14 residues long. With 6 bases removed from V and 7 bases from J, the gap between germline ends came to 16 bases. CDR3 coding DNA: TGTGCCAGCAGCCGTAGAGCAGGGGGGAACATTCAGTACTTC. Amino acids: CASSRRAGGNIQYF.

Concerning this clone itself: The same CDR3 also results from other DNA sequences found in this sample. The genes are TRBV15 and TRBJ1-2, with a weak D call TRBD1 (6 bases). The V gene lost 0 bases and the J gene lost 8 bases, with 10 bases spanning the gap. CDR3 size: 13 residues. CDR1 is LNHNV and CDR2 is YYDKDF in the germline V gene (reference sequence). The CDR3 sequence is CATSRDRGRGYTF. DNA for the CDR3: TGTGCCACCAGCAGAGATAGGGGGAGGGGCTACACCTTC.

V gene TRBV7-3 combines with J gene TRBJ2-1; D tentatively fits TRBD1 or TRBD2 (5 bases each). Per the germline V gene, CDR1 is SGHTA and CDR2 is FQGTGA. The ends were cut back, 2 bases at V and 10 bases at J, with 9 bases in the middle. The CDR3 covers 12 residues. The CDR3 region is CASSLLGEEQFF. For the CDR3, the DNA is TGTGCCAGCAGCTTATTGGGGGAGGAGCAGTTCTTC. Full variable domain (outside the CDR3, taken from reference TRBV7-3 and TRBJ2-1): GAGVSQTPSNKVTEKGKYVELRCDPISGHTALYWYRQSLGQGPEFLIYFQGTGAADDSGLPNDRFFAVRPEGSVSTLKIQRTERGDSAVYLCASSLLGEEQFFGPGTRLTVL.

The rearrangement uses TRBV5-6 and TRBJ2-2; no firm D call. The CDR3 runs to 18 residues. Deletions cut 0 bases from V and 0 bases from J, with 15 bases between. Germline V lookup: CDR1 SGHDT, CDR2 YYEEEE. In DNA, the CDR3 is TGTGCCAGCAGCTTGGTTCTAGGCGGTGGGTCGAACACCGGGGAGCTGTTTTTT. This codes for CASSLVLGGGSNTGELFF. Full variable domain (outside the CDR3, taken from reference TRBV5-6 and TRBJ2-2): DAGVTQSPTHLIKTRGQQVTLRCSPKSGHDTVSWYQQALGQGPQFIFQYYEEEERQRGNFPDRFSGHQFPNYSSELNVNALLLGDSALYLCASSLVLGGGSNTGELFFGEGSRLTVL.

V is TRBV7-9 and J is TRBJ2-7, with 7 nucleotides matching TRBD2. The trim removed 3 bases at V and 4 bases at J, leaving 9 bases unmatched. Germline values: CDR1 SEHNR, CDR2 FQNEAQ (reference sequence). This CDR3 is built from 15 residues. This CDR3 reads CASSLIAGDTYEQYF. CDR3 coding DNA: TGTGCCAGCAGCTTGATTGCGGGAGATACTTACGAGCAGTACTTC.

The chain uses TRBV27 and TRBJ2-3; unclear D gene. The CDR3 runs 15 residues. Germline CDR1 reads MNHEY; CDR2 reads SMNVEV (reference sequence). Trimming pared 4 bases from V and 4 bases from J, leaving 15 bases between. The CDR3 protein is CASSSWAQVSDTQYF. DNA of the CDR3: TGTGCCAGCAGTTCATGGGCCCAGGTTTCAGATACGCAGTATTTT.

The CDR3 sequence: CASSQRTLLAGGETQYF. The CDR3, as DNA: TGTGCCAGCAGCCAAAGGACCTTACTAGCGGGAGGGGAGACCCAGTACTTC. The J gene is TRBJ2-5, the V gene TRBV4-2; 13 nucleotides agree with TRBD2. V dropped 2 bases and J dropped 5; count of bases not matched to a gene: 8. The germline V gene encodes CDR1 LGHNA and CDR2 YNFKEQ. The CDR3 runs to 17 residues.

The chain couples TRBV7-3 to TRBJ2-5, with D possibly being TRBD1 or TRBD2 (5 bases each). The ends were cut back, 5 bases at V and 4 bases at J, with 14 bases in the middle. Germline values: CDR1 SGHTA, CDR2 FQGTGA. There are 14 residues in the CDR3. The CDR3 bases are TGTGCCAGCAGCCCGGGACCTAGGGGAGAGACCCAGTACTTC. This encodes CASSPGPRGETQYF.

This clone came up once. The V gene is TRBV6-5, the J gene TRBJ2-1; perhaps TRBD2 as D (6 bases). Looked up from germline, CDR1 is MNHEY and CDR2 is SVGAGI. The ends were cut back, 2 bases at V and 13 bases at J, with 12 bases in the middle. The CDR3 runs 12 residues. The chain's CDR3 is CASSYGGFEQFF. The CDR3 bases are TGTGCCAGCAGTTACGGGGGGTTCGAACAGTTCTTC.

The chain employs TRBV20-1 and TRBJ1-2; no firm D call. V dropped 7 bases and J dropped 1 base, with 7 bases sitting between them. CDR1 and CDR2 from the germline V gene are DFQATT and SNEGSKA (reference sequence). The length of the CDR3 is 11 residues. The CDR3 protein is CSVHINYGYTF. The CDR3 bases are TGCAGTGTGCACATTAACTATGGCTACACCTTC.

Here the CDR3 reads CASSFPQRGWSNQPQHF. The DNA of the CDR3 is TGTGCCAGCAGTTTCCCGCAGAGGGGTTGGAGCAATCAGCCCCAGCATTTT. The chain is built from TRBV28 and TRBJ1-5; D is possibly TRBD1 (5 bases). Trimming removed 3 bases at V and 1 base at J, with 16 bases between. The CDR3 runs 17 residues. The germline V gene has CDR1 MDHEN and CDR2 SYDVKM.

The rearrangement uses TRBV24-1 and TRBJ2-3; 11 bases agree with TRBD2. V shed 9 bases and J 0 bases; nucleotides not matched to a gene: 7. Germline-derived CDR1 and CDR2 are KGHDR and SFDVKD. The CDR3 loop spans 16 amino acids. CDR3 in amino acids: CATDSGTSGSTDTQYF. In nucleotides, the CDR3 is TGTGCCACCGATTCCGGGACTAGCGGTAGCACAGATACGCAGTATTTT.

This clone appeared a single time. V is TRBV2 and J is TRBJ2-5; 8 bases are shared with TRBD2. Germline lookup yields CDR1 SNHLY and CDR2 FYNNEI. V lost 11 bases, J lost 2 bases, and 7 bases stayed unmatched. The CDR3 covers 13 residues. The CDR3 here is CALRASGQETQYF. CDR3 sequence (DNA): TGTGCCTTAAGGGCTAGCGGGCAAGAGACCCAGTACTTC.

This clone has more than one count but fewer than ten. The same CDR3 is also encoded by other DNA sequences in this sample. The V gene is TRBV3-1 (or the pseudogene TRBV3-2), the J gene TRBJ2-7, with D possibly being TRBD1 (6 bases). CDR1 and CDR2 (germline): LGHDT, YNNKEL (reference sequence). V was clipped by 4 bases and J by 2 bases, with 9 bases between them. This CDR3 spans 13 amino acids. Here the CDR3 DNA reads TGTGCCAGCAGCCCAGGACAGACCTACGAGCAGTACTTC. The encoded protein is CASSPGQTYEQYF.

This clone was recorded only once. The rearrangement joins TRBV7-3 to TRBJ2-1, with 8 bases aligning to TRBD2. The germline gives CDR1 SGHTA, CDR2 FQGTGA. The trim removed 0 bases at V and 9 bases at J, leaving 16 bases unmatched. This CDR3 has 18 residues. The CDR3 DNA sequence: TGTGCCAGCAGCTTAACTCCTGGATTAGCGGGATCTCGGGGTGAGCAGTTCTTC. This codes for CASSLTPGLAGSRGEQFF.

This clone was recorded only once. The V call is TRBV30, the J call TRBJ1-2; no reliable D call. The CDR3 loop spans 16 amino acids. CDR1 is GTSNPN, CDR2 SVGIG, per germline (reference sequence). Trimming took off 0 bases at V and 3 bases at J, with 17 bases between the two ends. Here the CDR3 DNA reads TGTGCCTGGAGTGTAGGTTCGGGCGAGCGGTACTATGGCTACACCTTC. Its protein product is CAWSVGSGERYYGYTF.